The entry that follows covers one TCR beta chain sequence. This sample is part of a study of blood T cell repertoires in COVID-19. Across the whole study: Some COVID-19 samples were acute and others convalescent; all came from the United States, Italy and Spain. Nucleic acid was either cDNA or gDNA, and it came from T cells, B-cell-depleted T cells, or PBMCs.

In the original analysis: The assay estimated nucleated cells by amplifying reference gene primers. Using immunoSEQ multiplex PCR, the repertoire was profiled, and TCRdb retains in-frame clones only, with some absent. That table supplies the V and J calls and clone size; D and trimming were determined from the DNA. Here the sample spans hundreds of thousands of clones, 85% to 90% being singletons. Seattle's enrolled individuals joined amid active infection and were then monitored longitudinally. In germline, CDR1 is KGHSH, CDR2 LQKENI. The V gene lost 0 bases and the J gene lost 0 bases, with 9 bases spanning the gap. The CDR3 loop spans 16 amino acids.

Sequencing was performed on peripheral blood. V and J are TRBV18 and TRBJ2-1; D uncertain. The clonotype originates from a woman aged 45-60 years with COVID-19, enrolled during active disease. The CDR3 DNA reads as TGTGCCAGCTCACCACCGAGACAAAGCTCCTACAATGAGCAGTTCTTC. As protein: CASSPPRQSSYNEQFF. The variable domain in full, with the rest retrieved from reference TRBV18 and TRBJ2-1, is NAGVMQNPRHLVRRRGQEARLRCSPMKGHSHVYWYRQLPEEGLKFMVYLQKENIIDESGMPKERFSAEFPKEGPSILRIQQVVRGDSAAYFCASSPPRQSSYNEQFFGPGTRLTVL.